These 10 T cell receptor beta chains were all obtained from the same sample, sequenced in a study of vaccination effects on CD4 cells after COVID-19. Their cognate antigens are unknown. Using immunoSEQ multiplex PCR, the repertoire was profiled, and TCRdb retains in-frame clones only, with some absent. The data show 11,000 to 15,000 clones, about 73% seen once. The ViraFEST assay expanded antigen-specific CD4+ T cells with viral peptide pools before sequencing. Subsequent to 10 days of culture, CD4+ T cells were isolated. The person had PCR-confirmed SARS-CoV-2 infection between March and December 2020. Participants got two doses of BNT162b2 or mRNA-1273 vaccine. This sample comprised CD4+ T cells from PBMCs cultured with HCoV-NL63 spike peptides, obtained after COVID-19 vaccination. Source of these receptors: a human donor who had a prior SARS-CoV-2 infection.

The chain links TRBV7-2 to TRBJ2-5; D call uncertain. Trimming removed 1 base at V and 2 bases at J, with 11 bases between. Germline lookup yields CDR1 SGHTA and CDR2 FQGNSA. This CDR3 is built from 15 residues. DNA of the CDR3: TGTGCCAGCAGCTTAGGGTTAAGTCTACAAGAGACCCAGTACTTC. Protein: CASSLGLSLQETQYF. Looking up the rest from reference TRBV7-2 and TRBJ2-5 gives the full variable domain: GAGVSQSPSNKVTEKGKDVELRCDPISGHTALYWYRQSLGQGLEFLIYFQGNSAPDKSGLPSDRFSAERTGGSVSTLTIQRTQQEDSAVYLCASSLGLSLQETQYFGPGTRLLVL.

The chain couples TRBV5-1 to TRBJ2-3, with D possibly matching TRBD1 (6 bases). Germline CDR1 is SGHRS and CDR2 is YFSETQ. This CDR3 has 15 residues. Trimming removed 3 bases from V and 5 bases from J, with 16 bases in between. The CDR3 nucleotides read TGCGCCAGCAGCTCACAAAGGACAGATCTAGATACGCAGTATTTT. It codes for CASSSQRTDLDTQYF.

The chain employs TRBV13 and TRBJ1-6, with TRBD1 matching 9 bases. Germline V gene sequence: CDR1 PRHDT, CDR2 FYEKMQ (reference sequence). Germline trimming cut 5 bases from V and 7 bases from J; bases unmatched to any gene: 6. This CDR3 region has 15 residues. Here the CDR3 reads CASSPGTGNNSPLHF. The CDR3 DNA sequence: TGTGCCAGCAGCCCTGGGACAGGGAACAATTCACCCCTCCACTTT.

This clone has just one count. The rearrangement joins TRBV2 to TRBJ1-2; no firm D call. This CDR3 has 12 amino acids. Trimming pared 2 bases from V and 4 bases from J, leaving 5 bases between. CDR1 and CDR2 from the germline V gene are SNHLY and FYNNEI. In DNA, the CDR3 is TGTGCCAGCAGTGAACGGGGCTATGGCTACACCTTC. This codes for CASSERGYGYTF.

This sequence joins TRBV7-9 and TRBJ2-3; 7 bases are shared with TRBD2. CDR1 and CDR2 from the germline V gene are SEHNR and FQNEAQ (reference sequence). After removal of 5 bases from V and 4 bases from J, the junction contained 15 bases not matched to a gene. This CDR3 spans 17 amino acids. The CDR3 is CASSQKTGRGSADTQYF. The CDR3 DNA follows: TGTGCCAGCAGCCAAAAGACGGGGAGGGGCTCCGCAGATACGCAGTATTTT.

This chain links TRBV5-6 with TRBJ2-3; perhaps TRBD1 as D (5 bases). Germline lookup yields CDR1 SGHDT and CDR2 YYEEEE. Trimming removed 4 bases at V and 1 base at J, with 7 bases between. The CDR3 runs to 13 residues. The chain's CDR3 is CASSVGGTDTQYF. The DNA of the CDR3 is TGTGCCAGCAGCGTAGGGGGCACAGATACGCAGTATTTT.

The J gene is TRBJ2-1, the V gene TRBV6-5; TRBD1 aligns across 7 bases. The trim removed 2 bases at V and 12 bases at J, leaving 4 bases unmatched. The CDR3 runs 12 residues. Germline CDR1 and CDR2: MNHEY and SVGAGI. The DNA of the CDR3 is TGTGCCAGCAGTTACGAGGCAGGGGGGCAGTTCTTC. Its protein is CASSYEAGGQFF.

DNA of the CDR3: TGTGCCAGCAGCTTTGTGGTTACAGAAGAGACCCAGTACTTC. Translation: CASSFVVTEETQYF. V usage is TRBV5-5 and J usage is TRBJ2-5; D uncertain. The length of the CDR3 is 14 residues. Germline loops: CDR1 SGHKS, CDR2 YYEKEE (reference sequence). Trimming took 2 bases from V and 3 from J, leaving 11 bases between them. The complete variable domain, with remaining parts taken from reference TRBV5-5 and TRBJ2-5, reads DAGVTQSPTHLIKTRGQQVTLRCSPISGHKSVSWYQQVLGQGPQFIFQYYEKEERGRGNFPDRFSARQFPNYSSELNVNALLLGDSALYLCASSFVVTEETQYFGPGTRLLVL.

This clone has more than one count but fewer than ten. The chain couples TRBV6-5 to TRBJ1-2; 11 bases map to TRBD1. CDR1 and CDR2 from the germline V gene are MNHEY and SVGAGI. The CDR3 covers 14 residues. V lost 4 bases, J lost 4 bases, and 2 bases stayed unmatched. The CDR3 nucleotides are TGTGCCAGCAGTTGGACAGGGGGCGCCTATGGCTACACCTTC. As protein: CASSWTGGAYGYTF.

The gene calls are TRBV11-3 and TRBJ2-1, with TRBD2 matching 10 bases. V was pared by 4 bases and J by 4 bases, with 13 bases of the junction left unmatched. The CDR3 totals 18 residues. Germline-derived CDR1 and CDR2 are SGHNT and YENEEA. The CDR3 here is CASSSRGASGRRYNEQFF. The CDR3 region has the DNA TGTGCCAGCAGCTCCCGTGGGGCTAGCGGGAGACGATACAATGAGCAGTTCTTC. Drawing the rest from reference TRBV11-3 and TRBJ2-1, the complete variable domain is EAGVVQSPRYKIIEKKQPVAFWCNPISGHNTLYWYLQNLGQGPELLIRYENEEAVDDSQLPKDRFSAERLKGVDSTLKIQPAELGDSAVYLCASSSRGASGRRYNEQFFGPGTRLTVL.